The present T cell receptor (beta chain) was sequenced within a study of blood T cell repertoires in COVID-19. The wider study: Some COVID-19 samples were acute and others convalescent; all came from the United States, Italy and Spain. PBMCs, B-cell-depleted T cells, or T cells provided the cDNA or gDNA that made up the material.

Profiled with immunoSEQ multiplex PCR; TCRdb holds only in-frame clones, not every one. This table holds fewer than 250,000 clones, just over 85% found once. In germline, CDR1 is SGHVS, CDR2 FNYEAQ. The CDR3 spans 15 residues. Losses at the gene ends were 5 bases for V and 4 bases for J; bases not matched to a gene: 5. Source material: peripheral blood. This receptor was obtained from a man aged 50-60 years with COVID-19, enrolled during active disease. The rearrangement uses TRBV7-6 and TRBJ2-5; 12 bases fit TRBD2. CDR3 loop: CASSTRTSGAETQYF. CDR3 DNA sequence: TGTGCCAGCAGCACACGGACTAGCGGGGCAGAGACCCAGTACTTC.